This TCR beta chain was obtained from a study of shared clonotypes between healthy human individuals. The overall study: Contributing individuals were a couple of females and three males aged 18 to 49. Per donor, CD8 memory used one plate, CD8 naive used two, CD4 memory used three and CD4 naive used three.

The CDR3 has 12 residues. The germline gives CDR1 SGHAT, CDR2 FQNNGV. Trimming stripped 3 bases from V and 7 bases from J, with 10 bases between. CD8 cells regarded as naive lacked CD45RO, were positively chosen for CCR7, and omitted terminally differentiated effector memory CD45RA+ cells. Genomic DNA per cell subset filled all wells of several immunoSEQ plates. Sequencing used immunoSEQ multiplex PCR; TCRdb keeps in-frame clones, though not all of them. Among approximately 1.9 million clones, 90% to 95% were seen once, and the ten largest hold about 1.7%. This TCR was sampled from a man aged 18-30 years in good health. Some clones in this sample may be carry-over from other donors' samples. The specimen sequenced was naive CD8+ T cells from PBMCs. The gene calls are TRBV11-2 and TRBJ2-7; D remains unclear. CDR3 in DNA: TGTGCCAGCAGCTTCGGAGCGCAAGAGCAGTACTTC. Its protein product is CASSFGAQEQYF.